This T cell receptor (beta chain) appears in the sequencing data of a study of T cell repertoires in aging, cancer and after chemotherapy. Notes on the study in general: Median generation probability rose over the chemotherapy interval in each cancer cohort, suggesting rebound thymic output. Compared with age-matched healthy donors, untreated hematological or solid cancer patients showed higher blood TCR clonality. In hematological cancer patients, infiltrated lymphoid organs may have impaired thymic emigration or peripheral T cell expansion.

The template was genomic DNA from peripheral blood, not RNA. The V and J ends lost 3 bases and 1 base respectively, with 9 bases between them. The V gene's germline CDR1 is GTSNPN and CDR2 SVGIG (reference sequence). The CDR3 contains 13 residues. This clonotype has more than one count but fewer than ten. Its antigen remains unidentified. TRB rearrangements spanning V, D and J were amplified using mixed TRB-A/B primers. TCRdb fed the multiplex PCR reads into MiXCR, producing one record per CDR3 protein. The data contain roughly 3,200 distinct CDR3 sequences, 20% to 25% of them singletons. This chain uses TRBV30 with TRBJ1-1; D is perhaps TRBD1 (6 bases). The material sequenced was blood. The TCR comes from a human donor with a blood cancer. CDR3 sequence reads: CAWRLRGNTEAFF. The CDR3 coding sequence is TGTGCCTGGAGGCTCAGGGGGAACACTGAAGCTTTCTTT.